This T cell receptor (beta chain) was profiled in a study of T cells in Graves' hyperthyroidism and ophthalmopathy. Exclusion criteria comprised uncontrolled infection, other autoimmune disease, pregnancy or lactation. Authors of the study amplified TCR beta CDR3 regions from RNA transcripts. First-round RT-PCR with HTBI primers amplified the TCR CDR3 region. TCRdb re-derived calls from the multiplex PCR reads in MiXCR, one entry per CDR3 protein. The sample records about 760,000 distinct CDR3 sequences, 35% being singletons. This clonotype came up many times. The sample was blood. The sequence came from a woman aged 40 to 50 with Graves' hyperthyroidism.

The CDR3 coding sequence is TGTGCCAGTAGTCTAAGACAGGGGCACAGCTCTGGGGCCAACGTCCTGACTTTC. Protein: CASSLRQGHSSGANVLTF. The V gene is TRBV19, the J gene TRBJ2-6; 8 bases map to TRBD1. The length of the CDR3 is 18 residues. The V gene's germline CDR1 is LNHDA and CDR2 SQIVND (reference sequence). Germline trimming cut 5 bases from V and 0 bases from J; bases unmatched to any gene: 9.